The text below deals with one T cell receptor beta chain. Which antigen it targets is not known. No base-level quality is on record; no much larger clone is a single base apart. The record originates from a study of T cell responses to AZD1222 COVID-19 vaccine (dated by TCRdb to the early 2020s). Context from the whole study: Because spike-specific TCR depth and breadth did not differ between the two schedules, AZD1222 recipients who got a second dose at roughly 4 weeks were pooled with those who got a second dose at roughly 12 weeks. TCR sequencing covered 230 or so trial participants: 207 given two doses of AZD1222 and 26 given two doses of MenACWY control vaccine. Enrollment into the trials was organized by age into subgroups of 18-55, 56-69 and 70-plus years, and those subgroups contained roughly 150, 30 and 60 TCR-sequenced participants, respectively. Findings and caveats that apply to the study as a whole: Because no day 14 peak-response samples were available, repertoires were characterized only after the peak T cell response. Most participants were white British and females outnumbered males, and the authors suggested that clonal diversity may have been underestimated. CD4 TCRs associated with the vaccine covered the entire spike protein, and the dominant responses were in regions 160-218 and 743-854. Spike-specific TCR breadth and depth rose significantly after two AZD1222 doses compared with day 0 and with MenACWY recipients. Conclusions about previously exposed vaccinees were limited because only six AZD1222 recipients were SARS-CoV-2 seropositive at baseline. The 56-69-year group was small, and its depth increase did not reach significance, likely because of low power. Reportedly, almost half of the unique spike-specific TCRs recognized epitopes lying outside the regions that are mutated in the B.1.351 and B.1.1.7 variants.

The meaning of the sample's time point label: baseline before first vaccination. Samples from vaccinated people were obtained from the UK trials COV001 and COV002, which included a single-blind randomized controlled phase 2/3 trial of AZD1222 (ChAdOx1 nCoV-19) in healthy adults. For TCRbeta chain sequencing, PBMC samples from trial participants were taken at day 0 and at day 28 after the second dose. CDR1 and CDR2 are read off the germline V gene as KGHSH and LQKENI. Trimming accounts for 4 bases at V and 3 bases at J, while the number of junction bases matched to no gene is 8. Its CDR3 holds 16 amino acids, cysteine through phenylalanine. Here the CDR3 DNA is all that survives: 48 bases in frame from base 1. The CDR3 regions of human TCRbeta chains were analyzed by immunosequencing. Turning to the authors' computational methods: Repertoire TCRs were matched against a reference library of SARS-CoV-2-specific TCRs generated with the MIRA antigen-specificity platform. Breadth meant the fraction of unique TCRs that were SARS-CoV-2-associated, whereas depth meant the fraction of total T cells that were SARS-CoV-2-associated. Each spike-specific TCR was assigned to its reactive spike region and to a CD4 or CD8 class using the MIRA data. Log10-transformed breadth and depth values were compared by one-way ANOVA with Sidak's multiple comparisons tests. TCRdb stores this immuneACCESS table with in-frame sequences only. Part of the clones is absent; in the studies checked, under half of the shortfall reflects unresolved V genes, and no reason is known for the rest. V and J calls and clone size are those listed in that table; D and trimming were worked out from the DNA. The sample has 150,000 or so clones on record, approximately 88% of them singletons. Roughly 15% of the sample rests with the top ten.

The rearranged chain carries TRBV18 and TRBJ2-7; 11 nucleotides in the junction match TRBD1. The TCR comes from an adult in good health. Source: peripheral blood, taken on day 0 of AZD1222 vaccination. The sequenced DNA is TGTGCCAGCTCACGAACGGGGACAGGGGGTATCTACGAGCAGTACTTC. Its coded protein is CASSRTGTGGIYEQYF.